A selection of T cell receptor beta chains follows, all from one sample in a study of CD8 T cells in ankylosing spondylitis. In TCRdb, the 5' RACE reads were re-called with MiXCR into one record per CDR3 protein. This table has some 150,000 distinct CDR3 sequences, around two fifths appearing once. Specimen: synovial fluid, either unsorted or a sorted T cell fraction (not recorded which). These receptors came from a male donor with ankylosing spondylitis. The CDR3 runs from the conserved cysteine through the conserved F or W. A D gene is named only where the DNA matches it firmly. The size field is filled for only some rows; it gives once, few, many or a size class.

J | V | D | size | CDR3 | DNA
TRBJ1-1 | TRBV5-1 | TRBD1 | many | CASSRGLEVNTEAFF | TGCGCCAGCAGCAGGGGGCTTGAGGTGAACACTGAAGCTTTCTTT
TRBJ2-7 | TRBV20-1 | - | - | CSASSRAQGNSYEQYF | TGCAGTGCTAGTAGTCGGGCACAGGGAAATTCCTACGAGCAGTACTTC
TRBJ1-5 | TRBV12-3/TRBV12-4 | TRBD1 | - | CASSPRDSPNQPQHF | TGTGCCAGCAGTCCCAGGGACAGCCCCAATCAGCCCCAGCATTTT
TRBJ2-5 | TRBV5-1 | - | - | CASSLQKYQETQYF | TGCGCCAGCAGCTTACAGAAATACCAAGAGACCCAGTACTTC
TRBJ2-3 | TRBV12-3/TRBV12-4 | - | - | CASSLQTSTDTQYF | TGTGCCAGCAGTCTCCAGACTAGTACTGATACGCAGTATTTT
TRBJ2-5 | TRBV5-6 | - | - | CASSLVRGTQETQYF | TGTGCCAGCAGCTTGGTCAGGGGCACCCAAGAGACCCAGTACTTC
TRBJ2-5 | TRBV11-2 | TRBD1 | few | CASSSMTGGETQYF | TGTGCCAGCAGCTCAATGACAGGGGGGGAGACCCAGTACTTC
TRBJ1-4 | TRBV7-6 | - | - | CASSSRPGDGLFF | TGTGCCAGCAGCAGCCGCCCGGGGGATGGGCTGTTTTTT
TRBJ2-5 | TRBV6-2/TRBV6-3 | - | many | CASSYSSGGLETQYF | TGTGCCAGCAGTTACTCGAGTGGGGGCTTGGAGACCCAGTACTTC
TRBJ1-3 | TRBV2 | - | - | CASSTRGVTIYF | TGTGCCAGCAGTACCCGCGGGGTCACCATATATTTT
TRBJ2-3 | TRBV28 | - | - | CASSFYGVGWATDTQYF | TGTGCCAGCAGTTTTTATGGAGTTGGCTGGGCTACAGATACGCAGTATTTT
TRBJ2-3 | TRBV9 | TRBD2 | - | CASSVGLAGGLGTDTQYF | TGTGCCAGCAGCGTAGGACTAGCGGGGGGGCTGGGCACAGATACGCAGTATTTT
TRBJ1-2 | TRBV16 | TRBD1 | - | CASSPSGTGSGYTF | TGTGCCAGCAGCCCTTCCGGGACAGGGAGTGGCTACACCTTC
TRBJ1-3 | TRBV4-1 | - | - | CASSQPKGHHSGNTIYF | TGCGCCAGCAGCCAGCCCAAGGGACATCACTCTGGAAACACCATATATTTT
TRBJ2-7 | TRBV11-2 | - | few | CASSTDYEQYF | TGTGCCAGCAGCACGGACTACGAGCAGTACTTC
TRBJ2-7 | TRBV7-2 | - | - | CASSFRQNHSYEQYF | TGTGCCAGCAGCTTCAGACAGAATCACTCCTACGAGCAGTACTTC
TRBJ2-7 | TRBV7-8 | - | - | CASSPSGINEQYF | TGTGCCAGCAGCCCCTCAGGGATCAACGAGCAGTACTTC
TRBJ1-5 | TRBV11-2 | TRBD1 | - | CASSSAGGGGQPQHF | TGTGCCAGCAGCTCGGCAGGGGGCGGAGGGCAGCCCCAGCATTTT
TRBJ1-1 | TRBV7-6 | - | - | CASSLDKELNTEAFF | TGTGCCAGCAGCTTAGACAAGGAATTGAACACTGAAGCTTTCTTT
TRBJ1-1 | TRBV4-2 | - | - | CASSQGGRPHTEAFF | TGTGCCAGCAGCCAAGGCGGTCGCCCACACACTGAAGCTTTCTTT
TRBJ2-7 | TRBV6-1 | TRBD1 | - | CASSANRGYEQYF | TGTGCCAGCAGCGCTAACAGGGGCTACGAGCAGTACTTC
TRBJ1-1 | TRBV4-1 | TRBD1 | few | CASSQVAGGEEAFF | TGCGCCAGCAGCCAAGTGGCAGGGGGGGAGGAAGCTTTCTTT
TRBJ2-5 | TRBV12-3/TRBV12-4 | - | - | CASSFLGGLLLQETQYF | TGTGCCAGCAGTTTTTTGGGGGGGCTCCTACTCCAAGAGACCCAGTACTTC
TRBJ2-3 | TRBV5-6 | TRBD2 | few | CASSYWTSFMADTQYF | TGTGCCAGCAGCTACTGGACTAGCTTCATGGCAGATACGCAGTATTTT
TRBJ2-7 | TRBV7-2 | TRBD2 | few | CASSLRREAGEQYF | TGTGCCAGCAGCTTACGGCGGGAGGCTGGGGAGCAGTACTTC
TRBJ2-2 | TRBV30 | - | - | CAWSAGRSTGELFF | TGTGCCTGGAGTGCAGGACGGAGCACCGGGGAGCTGTTTTTT
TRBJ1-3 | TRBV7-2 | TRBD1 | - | CASSSTGGSGNTIYF | TGTGCCAGCAGCTCGACAGGGGGCTCTGGAAACACCATATATTTT
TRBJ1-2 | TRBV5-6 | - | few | CASSLEGPLGGYTF | TGTGCCAGCAGCTTGGAAGGGCCTTTGGGAGGCTACACCTTC
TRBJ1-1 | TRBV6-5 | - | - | CASSYGCITEAFF | TGTGCCAGCAGTTACGGGTGTATCACTGAAGCTTTCTTT
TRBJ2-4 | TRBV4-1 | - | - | CASRKDLYLGIQYF | TGCGCCAGCAGAAAGGACTTATACCTAGGCATTCAGTACTTC
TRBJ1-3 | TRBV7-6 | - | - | CASSHYRDSGNTIYF | TGTGCCAGCAGCCATTACAGGGACTCTGGAAACACCATATATTTT
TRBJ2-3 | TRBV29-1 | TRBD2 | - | CSVAGLRTDTQYF | TGCAGCGTTGCGGGACTACGCACAGATACGCAGTATTTT
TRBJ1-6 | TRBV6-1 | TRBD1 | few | CASRDRENSPLHF | TGTGCCAGCAGGGACAGGGAAAATTCACCCCTCCACTTT
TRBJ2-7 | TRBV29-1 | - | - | CSVAGSFGHEQYF | TGCAGCGTTGCTGGGTCCTTCGGGCACGAGCAGTACTTC
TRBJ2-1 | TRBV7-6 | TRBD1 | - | CASSLDWTGGYNEQFF | TGTGCCAGCAGCTTAGATTGGACAGGGGGCTACAATGAGCAGTTCTTC
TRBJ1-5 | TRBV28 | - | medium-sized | CASEAFYSNQPQHF | TGTGCCAGCGAGGCCTTCTATAGCAATCAGCCCCAGCATTTT
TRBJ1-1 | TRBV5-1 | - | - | CASGKRPNTEAFF | TGCGCCAGCGGTAAACGGCCGAACACTGAAGCTTTCTTT
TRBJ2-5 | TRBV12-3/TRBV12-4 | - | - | CASSLELGRDNQETQYF | TGTGCCAGCAGTTTAGAGCTGGGTAGGGACAACCAAGAGACCCAGTACTTC
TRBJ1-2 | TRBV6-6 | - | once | CAIGRGGGGYTF | TGTGCCATCGGACGGGGAGGTGGAGGCTACACCTTC